This TCR beta chain appears in the sequencing data of a study of cytomegalovirus exposure and HLA in healthy donors. Per the germline V gene, CDR1 is KGHSH and CDR2 is LQKENI. V gave up 6 bases and J gave up 9 bases, with 24 bases separating them. This CDR3 has 15 residues. The study, taken as a whole, reports: Earlier analysis found most TCR beta V segments productive about 90% or about 30% of the time.

Use of 60 Vbeta and 13 Jbeta primers characterized the PCR. Only in-frame clones appear in the TCRdb table, and some are missing; sequencing was by immunoSEQ multiplex PCR. Of about 130,000 clones listed, roughly 68% are singletons. With respect to this clone: Its specificity is not known.

The sequence was obtained from a woman between 50 and 59 years old in good health and CMV-seropositive. The V and J genes are TRBV18 and TRBJ2-7; D call uncertain. Sequencing used PBMCs. The CDR3 region has the DNA TGTGCCAGCTCCCCCTCATCTAGTAGAGAGTGTCGGCAGTACTTC. It yields the protein CASSPSSSRECRQYF.